The rows below give T cell receptor beta chains drawn from one sample of a study of blood T cell repertoires in COVID-19. The method was immunoSEQ multiplex PCR; TCRdb's version includes in-frame clones alone and lacks a portion of them. The data hold roughly 130,000 clones, with around three quarters observed a single time. Source material: peripheral blood. The origin of the receptors is a man in his fifties or sixties with acute or convalescent COVID-19. CDR3s include the opening cysteine and the closing phenylalanine or tryptophan. A D gene is named only where the DNA matches it firmly. Clone size is not always given. Where it is, it says once, few, many or a class for expanded clones.

V gene: TRBV7-9; D gene: -; J gene: TRBJ1-2; clone size: -; CDR3 protein: CASSLGTAARIIGYTF; CDR3 DNA: TGTGCCAGCAGCTTAGGGACAGCAGCGAGGATAATAGGCTACACCTTC
V gene: TRBV7-8; D gene: -; J gene: TRBJ1-5; clone size: -; CDR3 protein: CASSSERSNQPQHF; CDR3 DNA: TGTGCCAGCAGCTCCGAGCGGAGCAATCAGCCCCAGCATTTT
V gene: TRBV30; D gene: -; J gene: TRBJ1-3; clone size: once; CDR3 protein: CACEGISGNTIYF; CDR3 DNA: TGTGCCTGCGAGGGTATCTCTGGAAACACCATATATTTT
V gene: TRBV5-4; D gene: -; J gene: TRBJ2-7; clone size: -; CDR3 protein: CASSGQGEQYF; CDR3 DNA: TGTGCCAGCAGCGGACAAGGGGAGCAGTACTTC
V gene: TRBV28; D gene: TRBD1; J gene: TRBJ1-4; clone size: -; CDR3 protein: CASSLTTGVQANEKLFF; CDR3 DNA: TGTGCCAGCAGTTTAACAACAGGGGTTCAAGCTAATGAAAAACTGTTTTTT
V gene: TRBV28; D gene: -; J gene: TRBJ1-3; clone size: -; CDR3 protein: CASSLDTSSGNTIYF; CDR3 DNA: TGTGCCAGCAGTTTGGACACGAGCTCTGGAAACACCATATATTTT
V gene: TRBV12-3/TRBV12-4; D gene: -; J gene: TRBJ2-1; clone size: -; CDR3 protein: CASSLSLNEQFF; CDR3 DNA: TGTGCCAGCAGTTTATCCCTCAATGAGCAGTTCTTC
V gene: TRBV5-1; D gene: -; J gene: TRBJ1-1; clone size: -; CDR3 protein: CASSLTPGPETEAFF; CDR3 DNA: TGCGCCAGCAGCTTGACCCCAGGGCCTGAGACTGAAGCTTTCTTT
V gene: TRBV15; D gene: TRBD1; J gene: TRBJ2-3; clone size: once; CDR3 protein: CATSSDRVQTDTQYF; CDR3 DNA: TGTGCCACCAGCAGTGACAGGGTTCAGACAGATACGCAGTATTTT
V gene: TRBV9; D gene: TRBD2; J gene: TRBJ2-1; clone size: -; CDR3 protein: CASSVGSSGSTSEQFF; CDR3 DNA: TGTGCCAGCAGCGTAGGCAGTAGCGGGAGCACAAGTGAGCAGTTCTTC
V gene: TRBV28; D gene: -; J gene: TRBJ1-5; clone size: -; CDR3 protein: CATNSGNQPQHF; CDR3 DNA: TGTGCCACCAACAGTGGCAATCAGCCCCAGCATTTT
V gene: TRBV24-1; D gene: -; J gene: TRBJ2-1; clone size: few; CDR3 protein: CATAVAGNYNEQFF; CDR3 DNA: TGTGCCACCGCCGTGGCGGGGAACTACAATGAGCAGTTCTTC
V gene: TRBV6-5; D gene: TRBD1; J gene: TRBJ1-1; clone size: few; CDR3 protein: CASSSARDSLTEAFF; CDR3 DNA: TGTGCCAGCAGTTCCGCCCGGGACAGCCTCACTGAAGCTTTCTTT
V gene: TRBV5-5; D gene: TRBD2; J gene: TRBJ2-3; clone size: once; CDR3 protein: CASSSGGTHATDTQYF; CDR3 DNA: TGTGCCAGCAGTTCGGGGGGGACGCACGCCACAGATACGCAGTATTTT
V gene: TRBV5-8; D gene: -; J gene: TRBJ1-2; clone size: once; CDR3 protein: CASSFPGSYGYTF; CDR3 DNA: TGTGCCAGCAGCTTCCCAGGGTCCTATGGCTACACCTTC
V gene: TRBV19; D gene: -; J gene: TRBJ2-1; clone size: -; CDR3 protein: CASRDRDSPYNEQFF; CDR3 DNA: TGTGCCAGTAGGGACCGGGACTCCCCTTACAATGAGCAGTTCTTC
V gene: TRBV6-2/TRBV6-3; D gene: TRBD1; J gene: TRBJ1-2; clone size: -; CDR3 protein: CASSYADRRANYGYTF; CDR3 DNA: TGTGCCAGCAGTTACGCGGACAGGCGAGCTAACTATGGCTACACCTTC
V gene: TRBV11-2; D gene: -; J gene: TRBJ2-2; clone size: -; CDR3 protein: CASSSGTHNTGELFF; CDR3 DNA: TGTGCCAGCAGCTCCGGGACTCATAACACCGGGGAGCTGTTTTTT
V gene: TRBV3-1/TRBV3-2; D gene: TRBD1; J gene: TRBJ1-1; clone size: -; CDR3 protein: CASSREGARTEAFF; CDR3 DNA: TGTGCCAGCAGCCGCGAGGGGGCGAGGACTGAAGCTTTCTTT
V gene: TRBV5-1; D gene: TRBD1; J gene: TRBJ1-1; clone size: -; CDR3 protein: CASSPGQGYTEAFF; CDR3 DNA: TGCGCCAGCAGCCCGGGACAGGGTTACACTGAAGCTTTCTTT
V gene: TRBV3-1/TRBV3-2; D gene: TRBD2; J gene: TRBJ2-1; clone size: -; CDR3 protein: CASSQDGTSGYNEQFF; CDR3 DNA: TGTGCCAGCAGCCAAGATGGGACTAGCGGTTACAATGAGCAGTTCTTC
V gene: TRBV21-1; D gene: -; J gene: TRBJ2-3; clone size: -; CDR3 protein: CASSRGQWLRDTQYF; CDR3 DNA: TGTGCCAGCAGCAGGGGACAGTGGCTGAGGGATACGCAGTATTTT
V gene: TRBV19; D gene: TRBD2; J gene: TRBJ2-7; clone size: -; CDR3 protein: CASSEGGRATKQYF; CDR3 DNA: TGTGCCAGTAGTGAGGGCGGGAGAGCTACGAAGCAGTACTTC
V gene: TRBV6-2/TRBV6-3; D gene: -; J gene: TRBJ1-1; clone size: -; CDR3 protein: CASSLAGRYYTEAFF; CDR3 DNA: TGTGCCAGCAGCCTCGCAGGGCGATACTACACTGAAGCTTTCTTT
V gene: TRBV7-9; D gene: -; J gene: TRBJ2-7; clone size: -; CDR3 protein: CASSLSGAVYEQYF; CDR3 DNA: TGTGCCAGCAGCTTAAGCGGAGCCGTCTACGAGCAGTACTTC
V gene: TRBV19; D gene: -; J gene: TRBJ1-1; clone size: -; CDR3 protein: CASSPPDIPEAFF; CDR3 DNA: TGTGCCAGTAGTCCCCCGGACATCCCTGAAGCTTTCTTT
V gene: TRBV6-5; D gene: -; J gene: TRBJ1-5; clone size: -; CDR3 protein: CASSYSNRRGDPQHF; CDR3 DNA: TGTGCCAGCAGTTACTCGAATCGGCGGGGTGATCCCCAGCATTTT
V gene: TRBV28; D gene: -; J gene: TRBJ2-7; clone size: -; CDR3 protein: CASSPTDSPSYEQYF; CDR3 DNA: TGTGCCAGCAGTCCCACAGACAGTCCTAGCTACGAGCAGTACTTC
V gene: TRBV4-3; D gene: -; J gene: TRBJ1-3; clone size: -; CDR3 protein: CASSQVRETAIYF; CDR3 DNA: TGCGCCAGCAGCCAAGTGAGGGAGACGGCCATATATTTT
V gene: TRBV6-5; D gene: -; J gene: TRBJ1-6; clone size: -; CDR3 protein: CATKGRDNSPLHF; CDR3 DNA: TGTGCCACCAAGGGGAGGGATAATTCACCCCTCCACTTT
V gene: TRBV4-3; D gene: TRBD1; J gene: TRBJ2-7; clone size: -; CDR3 protein: CASSQQTGEDEQYF; CDR3 DNA: TGCGCCAGCAGCCAGCAGACAGGGGAGGACGAGCAGTACTTC
V gene: TRBV6-1; D gene: TRBD1; J gene: TRBJ1-5; clone size: -; CDR3 protein: CASSERGQTGQPQHF; CDR3 DNA: TGTGCCAGCAGTGAAAGGGGGCAGACCGGGCAGCCCCAGCATTTT
V gene: TRBV19; D gene: -; J gene: TRBJ2-7; clone size: -; CDR3 protein: CASSILGSSYEQYF; CDR3 DNA: TGTGCCAGTAGTATTCTGGGCTCGTCCTACGAGCAGTACTTC
V gene: TRBV12-3/TRBV12-4; D gene: TRBD1; J gene: TRBJ1-5; clone size: -; CDR3 protein: CASNGQGFQPQHF; CDR3 DNA: TGTGCCAGCAACGGACAGGGTTTTCAGCCCCAGCATTTT
V gene: TRBV3-1/TRBV3-2; D gene: -; J gene: TRBJ2-1; clone size: -; CDR3 protein: CASSQSAAYNEQFF; CDR3 DNA: TGTGCCAGCAGCCAATCAGCGGCGTACAATGAGCAGTTCTTC
V gene: TRBV5-1; D gene: TRBD1; J gene: TRBJ1-5; clone size: -; CDR3 protein: CASSWGTGVNQPQHF; CDR3 DNA: TGCGCCAGCAGCTGGGGGACAGGGGTCAATCAGCCCCAGCATTTT
V gene: TRBV7-6; D gene: TRBD2; J gene: TRBJ2-1; clone size: -; CDR3 protein: CASSSTAGPYNEQFF; CDR3 DNA: TGTGCCAGCAGCTCGACAGCGGGACCATACAATGAGCAGTTCTTC
V gene: TRBV5-6; D gene: TRBD1; J gene: TRBJ2-4; clone size: -; CDR3 protein: CASSPDRIVAKNIQYF; CDR3 DNA: TGTGCCAGCAGCCCGGACAGGATCGTAGCCAAAAACATTCAGTACTTC
V gene: TRBV6-5; D gene: TRBD2; J gene: TRBJ2-7; clone size: -; CDR3 protein: CASSRGGTTYEQYF; CDR3 DNA: TGTGCCAGCAGTCGGGGGGGGACCACCTACGAGCAGTACTTC
V gene: TRBV5-5; D gene: TRBD2; J gene: TRBJ2-7; clone size: -; CDR3 protein: CASSLSETSANSYEQYF; CDR3 DNA: TGTGCCAGCAGCTTGAGTGAGACTAGCGCGAACTCCTACGAGCAGTACTTC
V gene: TRBV5-1; D gene: -; J gene: TRBJ1-1; clone size: few; CDR3 protein: CASSLGPREGTEAFF; CDR3 DNA: TGCGCCAGCAGCTTGGGACCCAGGGAGGGCACTGAAGCTTTCTTT
V gene: TRBV10-3; D gene: TRBD1; J gene: TRBJ2-3; clone size: -; CDR3 protein: CAISESGRGTDTQYF; CDR3 DNA: TGTGCCATCAGTGAGTCAGGCAGGGGGACAGATACGCAGTATTTT
V gene: TRBV6-5; D gene: -; J gene: TRBJ1-1; clone size: -; CDR3 protein: CASSSQGTEAFF; CDR3 DNA: TGTGCCAGCAGTTCCCAGGGAACTGAAGCTTTCTTT
V gene: TRBV5-4; D gene: -; J gene: TRBJ2-1; clone size: -; CDR3 protein: CASSLPAGPVNYEQFF; CDR3 DNA: TGTGCCAGCAGCCTACCGGCGGGACCGGTGAACTATGAGCAGTTCTTC